This T cell receptor beta chain was sequenced during a study of blood T cell repertoires in COVID-19. Study in general: Specimens from acute and convalescent COVID-19 originated in the United States, Italy and Spain. The analysed material was cDNA or gDNA that came from T cells, B-cell-depleted T cells, or PBMCs.

Original handling: Amplification of reference gene primers was used by the study to estimate nucleated cell counts. Profiled with immunoSEQ multiplex PCR; TCRdb holds only in-frame clones, not every one. Clone size and V and J calls were adopted from that table, with D and trimming inferred from the DNA. The sample contains 410,000 or so clones, roughly 90% of which appear only once. Regarding this clone: Other DNA sequences from this sample encode an identical CDR3 as well.

The origin of this receptor is a woman aged 25 to 39 with active or convalescent COVID-19. Input material: peripheral blood.

CDR3 sequence (DNA): TGTGCCAGCTCACCCGGGACAGTTATTTCCTACGAGCAGTACTTC. Translated, it gives CASSPGTVISYEQYF. This rearrangement joins TRBV18 to TRBJ2-7, with 7 bases that match TRBD1. CDR1 is KGHSH and CDR2 is LQKENI in the germline V gene. The CDR3 sequence is 15 residues long. Trimming cost V 3 bases and J 1 base; bases outside gene matches: 6.